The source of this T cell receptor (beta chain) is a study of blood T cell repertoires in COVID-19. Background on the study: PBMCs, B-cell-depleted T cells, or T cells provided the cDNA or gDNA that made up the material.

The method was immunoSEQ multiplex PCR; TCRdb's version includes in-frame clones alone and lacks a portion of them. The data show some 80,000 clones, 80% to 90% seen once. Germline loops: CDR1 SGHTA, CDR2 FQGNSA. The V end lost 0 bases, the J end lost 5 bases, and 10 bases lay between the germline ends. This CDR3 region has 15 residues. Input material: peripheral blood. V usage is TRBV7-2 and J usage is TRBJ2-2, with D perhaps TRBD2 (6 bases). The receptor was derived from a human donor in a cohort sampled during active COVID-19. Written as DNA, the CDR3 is TGTGCCAGCAGCTTAGCAGGGGACTTTACCGGGGAGCTGTTTTTT. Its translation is CASSLAGDFTGELFF. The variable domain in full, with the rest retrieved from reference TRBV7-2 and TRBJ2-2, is GAGVSQSPSNKVTEKGKDVELRCDPISGHTALYWYRQSLGQGLEFLIYFQGNSAPDKSGLPSDRFSAERTGGSVSTLTIQRTQQEDSAVYLCASSLAGDFTGELFFGEGSRLTVL.